This entry is about one TCR beta chain. This specimen comes from a study of cytomegalovirus exposure and HLA in healthy donors. As for the study in general: Unique TCR beta sequences numbering about 100 million came from approximately 180 million T cells in an earlier analysis.

Germline V gene lookup returns CDR1 KGHSH and CDR2 LQKENI. The CDR3 is made up of 15 amino acids. V lost 4 bases and J lost 4, with 16 bases in between. The PCR ran on 60 Vbeta and 13 Jbeta primers. Clones were read by immunoSEQ multiplex PCR, and TCRdb kept only the in-frame ones, dropping some. Recorded for this sample: approximately 140,000 clones. The sequence derives from a woman aged 45-59 years in good health and CMV-seronegative. The sequenced sample was PBMCs. The chain carries TRBV18 and TRBJ1-2, with a weak D call TRBD1 (5 bases). CDR3 sequence reads: CASSLSSGVSYGYTF. CDR3 nucleotide sequence: TGTGCCAGCTCACTTTCCTCGGGGGTCAGCTATGGCTACACCTTC.